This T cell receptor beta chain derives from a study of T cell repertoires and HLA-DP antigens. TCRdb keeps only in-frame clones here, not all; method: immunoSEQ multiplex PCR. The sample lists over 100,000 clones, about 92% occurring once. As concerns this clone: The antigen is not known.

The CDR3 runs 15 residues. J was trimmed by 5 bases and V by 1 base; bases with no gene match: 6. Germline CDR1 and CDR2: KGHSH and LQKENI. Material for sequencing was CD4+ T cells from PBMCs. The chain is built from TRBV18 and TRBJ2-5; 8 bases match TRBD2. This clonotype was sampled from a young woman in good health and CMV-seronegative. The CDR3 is CASSPRTGGRETQYF. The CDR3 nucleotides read TGTGCCAGCTCACCACGGACGGGGGGGCGTGAGACCCAGTACTTC.